What follows is one T cell receptor (beta chain) and its context. The ends lost 4 bases at V and 1 base at J; junction bases unmatched: 13. CDR3 length: 18 residues. Germline V gives CDR1 SGDLS, CDR2 YYNGEE. The sample is drawn from a study of blood T cell repertoires in COVID-19. Overall study: Spain, Italy and the United States supplied samples that represented acute and convalescent COVID-19. Sources were T cells, B-cell-depleted T cells, or PBMCs; the material itself was cDNA or gDNA.

In the study's own analysis: It was from reference gene primer amplification that nucleated cell counts were estimated. Sequenced by immunoSEQ multiplex PCR; TCRdb stores in-frame clones only, minus some. The DNA gave D and trimming, while V, J and clone size come from that table. The sample lists 300,000 or so clones; about 89% were seen once. Sequencing input: peripheral blood. The chain employs TRBV9 and TRBJ2-7, with 11 bases matching TRBD1. This TCR was recovered from a woman between 35 and 50 years old who had recovered from COVID-19. In nucleotides, the CDR3 is TGTGCCAGCAGCCCGGACAGGGGGCCCTTGCGGGGGTCCTACGAGCAGTACTTC. Translating gives CASSPDRGPLRGSYEQYF.